This T cell receptor (beta chain) was obtained from a study of identical twins. CDR3 length: 15 residues. Germline loops: CDR1 DFQATT, CDR2 SNEGSKA (reference sequence). V lost 5 bases, J lost 4 bases, and 6 bases stayed unmatched. Concerning this clonotype: No antigen is known for it.

Each donor (without exception) was a healthy Caucasian. Notes on the study in general: Surplus twin overlap in beta out-of-frame sequences was less pronounced.

TCRdb re-called the 5' RACE reads with MiXCR, one entry per CDR3 protein. Among hundreds of thousands of distinct CDR3 sequences listed, around 8.1% were seen once. These data were likewise used in another study, on yellow fever vaccine responses in identical twins.

The receptor's source is a woman between 18 and 29 years old in good health. The specimen sequenced was memory (CD45RO+) T cells sorted from blood. The chain uses TRBV20-1 and TRBJ2-1, with 12 bases fitting TRBD2. DNA for the CDR3: TGCAGTGCTCTTAAAGGACTAGCGGGGTACAATGAGCAGTTCTTC. Protein sequence: CSALKGLAGYNEQFF.